The 5 T cell receptor beta chains presented below share a single source sample, sequenced in a study of blood T cell repertoires in COVID-19. Libraries were prepared by immunoSEQ multiplex PCR; TCRdb keeps only in-frame clonotypes and omits some of them. The sample has 130,000 to 150,000 clones, roughly 80% seen once; the top ten hold around 3%. Sequenced input: peripheral blood. Every receptor here comes from a woman of 80 years or more with acute or convalescent COVID-19.

V gene TRBV5-1 combines with J gene TRBJ1-1; 8 positions match TRBD1. J lost 2 bases, V lost 4 bases, and 10 bases had no gene match. This CDR3 contains 16 residues. Germline CDR1 is SGHRS and CDR2 is YFSETQ. Written as DNA, the CDR3 is TGCGCCAGCAGCGAACGCGCAGGGGGCCTTAACACTGAAGCTTTCTTT. As protein: CASSERAGGLNTEAFF.

The gene calls are TRBV7-2 and TRBJ2-7, with TRBD2 matching over 12 bases. With 2 bases clipped from V and 3 bases from J, the junction kept 14 bases outside the gene matches. There are 19 residues in the CDR3. Germline V gene sequence: CDR1 SGHTA, CDR2 FQGNSA. CDR3 sequence: CASSLPRLAGATYFYEQYF. The DNA for the CDR3 is TGTGCCAGCAGCTTACCCCGACTAGCGGGGGCTACTTACTTCTACGAGCAGTACTTC.

The chain has TRBV10-3 and TRBJ2-3; 11 nucleotides line up with TRBD1. The CDR3 extends over 19 amino acids. Germline V gene sequence: CDR1 ENHRY, CDR2 SYGVKD. V dropped 3 bases and J dropped 4; count of bases not matched to a gene: 15. CDR3 DNA sequence: TGTGCCATCAGTGATACACCGGGACAGGGGGGAAAATTGGCAGATACGCAGTATTTT. Translated, it gives CAISDTPGQGGKLADTQYF.

The chain combines TRBV27 with TRBJ1-1; 8 bases align to TRBD1. Per the germline V gene, CDR1 is MNHEY and CDR2 is SMNVEV (reference sequence). Losses at the gene ends were 2 bases for V and 1 base for J; bases not matched to a gene: 0. The CDR3 contains 14 residues. The CDR3 bases are TGTGCCAGCAGTTTACAGGGGGCGAACACTGAAGCTTTCTTT. Protein: CASSLQGANTEAFF.

This clone appeared a single time. The V gene is TRBV2, the J gene TRBJ1-5; 7 nucleotides agree with TRBD1. Per germline, CDR1 SNHLY and CDR2 FYNNEI. V lost 6 bases to trimming and J lost 1 base; unmatched junction nucleotides: 9. There are 16 residues in the CDR3. CDR3 residues: CASRGTGVRSNQPQHF. CDR3 bases: TGTGCCAGCAGGGGAACAGGGGTGAGGAGCAATCAGCCCCAGCATTTT.